The entry below describes one T cell receptor (beta chain). This specimen comes from a study of blood T cells in healthy people across ages. Overall study: Through template switching, about one barcoded beta molecule was captured per two T cells, as measured in model experiments.

Then a second PCR, running roughly 7 to 11 cycles, was carried out with a sample-barcoded 5' primer and a J-beta primer mix. Through a template-switch adaptor with 12 random nucleotides, each cDNA molecule received a tag. TCRdb fed the 5' RACE reads into MiXCR, producing one record per CDR3 protein. The profile covers about 1.8 million distinct CDR3 sequences, with less than 50% appearing a single time and around 2.1% taken by the ten largest. Donor samples were obtained from healthy Caucasian individuals from Russia, aged about 6 to 100. CDR1 is SGHAT and CDR2 is FQNNGV in the germline V gene. J lost 3 bases, V lost 5 bases, and 9 bases had no gene match. This CDR3 contains 18 residues.

The sequence derives from a woman between 40 and 55 years old in good health. The sequencing sample was made of blood. The V and J genes are TRBV11-2 and TRBJ2-1; TRBD2 agrees at 14 bases. CDR3 amino acids: CASSPRTSGGPSYNEQFF. CDR3 in DNA: TGTGCCAGCAGCCCTCGGACTAGCGGGGGGCCTAGCTACAATGAGCAGTTCTTC.